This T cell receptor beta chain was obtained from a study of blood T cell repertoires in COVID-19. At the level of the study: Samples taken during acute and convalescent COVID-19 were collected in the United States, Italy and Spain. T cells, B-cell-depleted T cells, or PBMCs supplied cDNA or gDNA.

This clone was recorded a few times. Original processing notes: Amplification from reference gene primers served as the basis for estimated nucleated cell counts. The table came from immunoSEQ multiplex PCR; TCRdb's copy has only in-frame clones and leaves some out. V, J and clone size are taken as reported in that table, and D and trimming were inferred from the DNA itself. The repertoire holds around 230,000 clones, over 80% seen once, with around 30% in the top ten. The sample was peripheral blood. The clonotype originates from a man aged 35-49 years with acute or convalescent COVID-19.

The CDR3 spells CASSSPRTGSSYNSPLHF. Written as DNA, the CDR3 is TGTGCCAGCAGTTCACCTCGGACAGGCAGCTCCTATAATTCACCCCTCCACTTT. The genes are TRBV27 and TRBJ1-6; TRBD1 agrees at 7 bases. Trimming at V came to 4 bases and at J to 0 bases, leaving 9 bases not matched to a gene. From germline, CDR1 is MNHEY and CDR2 SMNVEV (reference sequence). The CDR3 length is 18 residues.